This T cell receptor (beta chain) derives from a study of identical twins. Notes on the study in general: For out-of-frame alpha sequences shared by twins, low generation probability was in excess. The models gave estimates that fell short of the out-of-frame TCR alpha sharing seen in monozygotic twins.

Template switching created a universal primer site, and the cDNA included unique molecular identifiers. TCRdb reprocessed the 5' RACE reads with MiXCR, giving one entry per CDR3 protein. In the table there are 450,000 or so distinct CDR3 sequences, about 14% of which are singletons. This clonotype came up a few times. Its antigen is undetermined. These data also featured in a second study, about yellow fever vaccine responses in identical twins.

The receptor was derived from a woman between 18 and 29 years old in good health. The specimen was CD4+ T cells sorted from blood.

CDR3 bases: TGCGCCAGCAGCTTGACCCTGACAGGGGGGATTCCCACAGATACGCAGTATTTT. Protein product: CASSLTLTGGIPTDTQYF. The chain recombines TRBV5-1 with TRBJ2-3; TRBD1 aligns across 9 bases. The CDR3 covers 18 residues. Trimming took 1 base from V and 2 from J; bases not matched to a gene: 11. In germline, CDR1 is SGHRS, CDR2 YFSETQ. The variable domain in full, completed from reference TRBV5-1 and TRBJ2-3, reads KAGVTQTPRYLIKTRGQQVTLSCSPISGHRSVSWYQQTPGQGLQFLFEYFSETQRNKGNFPGRFSGRQFSNSRSEMNVSTLELGDSALYLCASSLTLTGGIPTDTQYFGPGTRLTVL.